The 30 T cell receptor beta chains below all came from one sample that was sequenced in a study of cytomegalovirus exposure and HLA in healthy donors. A multiplex PCR was run with 60 Vbeta primers and 13 Jbeta primers. Assay: immunoSEQ multiplex PCR; the TCRdb copy retains only in-frame clones and omits some. The table records about 140,000 clones, 78% of them present only once. Sequencing was carried out using PBMCs. All receptors come from a female donor in good health and CMV-seronegative.

As regards this clone: The sample has other DNA sequences that encode this CDR3 too. The gene calls are TRBV10-3 and TRBJ2-7; 11 bases fit TRBD1. The CDR3 loop spans 14 amino acids. With V trimmed by 3 bases and J by 4 bases, 2 bases remained unmatched. Germline values: CDR1 ENHRY, CDR2 SYGVKD. The CDR3 protein is CAISEGTGGYEQYF. For the CDR3, the DNA is TGTGCCATCAGTGAAGGGACAGGGGGTTACGAGCAGTACTTC.

In its sample, this clone was seen once. This chain uses TRBV5-4 with TRBJ1-1, with TRBD1 identical over 8 bases. The CDR3 spans 13 residues. V shed 4 bases, J shed 11 bases, and the junction held 10 bases outside the gene matches. CDR1 is SGHNT, CDR2 YYREEE, per germline (reference sequence). CDR3 DNA sequence: TGTGCCAGCAGCCATACAGGGGGGGTCTACGCTTTCTTT. Translating gives CASSHTGGVYAFF.

J is TRBJ1-1 and V is TRBV7-6; D is unclear. CDR1 is SGHVS, CDR2 FNYEAQ, per germline. V lost 2 bases to trimming and J lost 0 bases, with 13 bases between them. The CDR3 is 16 amino acids. The CDR3, as DNA: TGTGCCAGCAGCTTATACCTTGGAGAGATGAACACTGAAGCTTTCTTT. Amino acids: CASSLYLGEMNTEAFF.

J is TRBJ2-1 and V is TRBV28; the match to TRBD2 covers 14 bases. Trimming at V came to 6 bases and at J to 4 bases, leaving 11 bases not matched to a gene. Germline CDR1 is MDHEN and CDR2 is SYDVKM. This CDR3 has 18 residues. CDR3 sequence reads: CASRVGLAGVSLYNEQFF. The CDR3 DNA is TGTGCCAGCAGAGTGGGACTAGCGGGAGTCAGCCTATACAATGAGCAGTTCTTC.

This clone was recorded only once. This chain connects TRBV23-1 to TRBJ2-6; a weak D match, TRBD1 (6 bases). TRBV23-1 is an ORF; its function is uncertain. Trimming removed 7 bases at V and 0 bases at J, with 22 bases between. This CDR3 has 19 amino acids. Written as DNA, the CDR3 is TGCGCCAGCAAGAAAAAGGGGCACCCAGGGGACTCTGGGGCCAACGTCCTGACTTTC. Its translation: CASKKKGHPGDSGANVLTF.

The DNA of the CDR3 is TGTGCCAGCAGTGAATTCGGACTAGTGAGGAAGAATGAGCAGTTCTTC. This codes for CASSEFGLVRKNEQFF. This chain uses TRBV25-1 with TRBJ2-1; TRBD2 matches at 7 bases. Germline CDR1 is MGHDK and CDR2 is SYGVNS. Trimming took 1 base from V and 7 from J; bases not matched to a gene: 10. The CDR3 sequence is 16 residues long.

In regard to this clone: An end of the junction does not agree with germline; a read error may underlie this. This chain uses TRBV28 with TRBJ1-2; perhaps TRBD1 as D (5 bases). This CDR3 is built from 12 residues. Per germline, CDR1 MDHEN and CDR2 SYDVKM. CDR3 DNA sequence: TGTGCCAGCAGCCGGACAATCTATGGCTACCCCTTC. As protein: CASSRTIYGYPF.

The genes are TRBV7-9 and TRBJ1-1; D unresolved. Germline CDR1 is SEHNR and CDR2 is FQNEAQ (reference sequence). This CDR3 has 13 residues. V was cut by 0 bases and J by 4 bases, with 6 bases left in between. In DNA, the CDR3 is TGTGCCAGCAGCTTAGCGCGAGTCACTGAAGCTTTCTTT. Protein: CASSLARVTEAFF.

DNA of the CDR3: TGTGCCAGCAGTTACTTCGGACAGGGGACAGATACGCAGTATTTT. This gives the protein CASSYFGQGTDTQYF. The genes are TRBV6-5 and TRBJ2-3, with TRBD1 identical over 9 bases. Trimming cost V 1 base and J 3 bases; bases outside gene matches: 2. The CDR3 runs 15 residues. Germline V gene lookup returns CDR1 MNHEY and CDR2 SVGAGI.

This chain uses TRBV27 with TRBJ2-1, with 8 nucleotides matching TRBD1. Looked up from germline, CDR1 is MNHEY and CDR2 is SMNVEV (reference sequence). This CDR3 spans 16 amino acids. Trimming cost V 7 bases and J 7 bases; bases outside gene matches: 15. The CDR3, as DNA: TGTGCCAGCACCCATAGCTCCGGGACAGGCAAAAATGAGCAGTTCTTC. Encoded protein: CASTHSSGTGKNEQFF.

The sample holds a few counts of this clone. This sequence joins TRBV27 and TRBJ2-2; TRBD1 agrees at 10 bases. V shed 7 bases and J 8 bases; nucleotides not matched to a gene: 10. The CDR3 has 15 residues. The V gene's germline CDR1 is MNHEY and CDR2 SMNVEV (reference sequence). The CDR3 sequence: CASTPTGGRGGELFF. The CDR3 DNA follows: TGTGCCAGCACCCCGACAGGGGGCAGAGGGGGGGAGCTGTTTTTT.

The gene calls are TRBV19 and TRBJ1-1; no clear D. Germline loops: CDR1 LNHDA, CDR2 SQIVND (reference sequence). The CDR3 spans 13 residues. Between the trimmed V and J ends, which lost 4 bases and 11 bases, there was a span of 17 bases. The CDR3 nucleotides read TGTGCCAGTAGTAGGGAGGGCCAGTGTGGGGCTTTCTTT. This translates into CASSREGQCGAFF.

This clone was detected only once. V usage is TRBV28 and J usage is TRBJ1-5; 9 bases match TRBD1. The CDR3 extends over 18 amino acids. Unmatched junction bases numbered 13, after V lost 5 bases and J lost 2 bases. Germline CDR1 MDHEN, CDR2 SYDVKM. The CDR3 spells CASSPLQGAGVRNQPQHF. CDR3 in DNA: TGTGCCAGCAGTCCACTACAGGGGGCCGGGGTTCGCAATCAGCCCCAGCATTTT.

The chain links TRBV9 to TRBJ2-3, with D hard to call. The germline gives CDR1 SGDLS, CDR2 YYNGEE. Trimming removed 3 bases at V and 8 bases at J, with 4 bases between. This CDR3 has 10 residues. This CDR3 is CASSGSTQYF. CDR3 sequence (DNA): TGTGCCAGCAGCGGGAGTACGCAGTATTTT.

This clone was seen a handful of times. J is TRBJ2-1 and V is TRBV5-6; a possible D gene is TRBD2 (5 bases). CDR3 length equals 13 residues. Germline lookup yields CDR1 SGHDT and CDR2 YYEEEE. V lost 1 base and J lost 9, with 11 bases in between. The CDR3 sequence: CASSLFGLPEQFF. The CDR3 nucleotides read TGTGCCAGCAGCTTGTTCGGACTGCCTGAGCAGTTCTTC.

This chain uses TRBV19 with TRBJ1-1, with TRBD1 identical over 12 bases. Per germline, CDR1 LNHDA and CDR2 SQIVND (reference sequence). With V trimmed by 0 bases and J by 3 bases, 5 bases remained unmatched. This CDR3 has 17 amino acids. The CDR3 spells CASSIDRDRGRYTEAFF. The CDR3 DNA is TGTGCCAGTAGTATAGACCGGGACAGGGGGCGTTACACTGAAGCTTTCTTT.

J is TRBJ2-2 and V is TRBV4-3; TRBD1 might be the D (6 bases). V lost 6 bases and J lost 1, with 9 bases in between. Germline CDR1 is LGHNA and CDR2 is YSLEER. The CDR3 spans 14 residues. The DNA of the CDR3 is TGCGCCAGCAGTACAGGGATGAACACCGGGGAGCTGTTTTTT. It yields the protein CASSTGMNTGELFF.

This clone was detected only once. This chain joins TRBV27 and TRBJ2-1, with TRBD2 matching 9 bases. Germline V lookup: CDR1 MNHEY, CDR2 SMNVEV (reference sequence). The CDR3 spans 17 residues. V lost 6 bases, J lost 1 base, and 10 bases stayed unmatched. CDR3 sequence: CASSPSRGLASYNEQFF. The CDR3 DNA is TGTGCCAGCAGCCCTTCTCGGGGACTAGCATCCTACAATGAGCAGTTCTTC.

The genes are TRBV9 and TRBJ1-2; TRBD1 agrees at 7 bases. Germline CDR1 reads SGDLS; CDR2 reads YYNGEE. With V trimmed by 3 bases and J by 0 bases, 11 bases remained unmatched. The CDR3 is 17 amino acids. This chain's CDR3 is CASSAVRGQAANYGYTF. The CDR3 DNA follows: TGTGCCAGCAGCGCCGTGAGGGGGCAGGCAGCTAACTATGGCTACACCTTC.

This chain links TRBV5-4 with TRBJ1-6, with TRBD1 as a possible D gene (5 bases). Germline loops: CDR1 SGHNT, CDR2 YYREEE (reference sequence). This CDR3 contains 17 residues. V lost 0 bases, J lost 7 bases, and 17 bases lay in between. CDR3 sequence (DNA): TGTGCCAGCAGCTTGGTTTTTCGGCCAGGGCCGAATTCACCCCTCCACTTT. It yields the protein CASSLVFRPGPNSPLHF.

The genes are TRBV4-1 and TRBJ1-4; 7 bases line up with TRBD1. In germline, CDR1 is MGHRA, CDR2 YSYEKL. The J segment lost 9 bases and the V segment lost 4 bases, leaving 11 bases of the junction unmatched. CDR3 length: 15 residues. CDR3 in amino acids: CASSLGTVRGQKLFF. For the CDR3, the DNA is TGCGCCAGCAGCCTCGGGACAGTGCGGGGCCAAAAACTGTTTTTT.

V is TRBV5-1 and J is TRBJ2-3; 8 bases match TRBD2. Trimming at V came to 4 bases and at J to 2 bases, leaving 9 bases not matched to a gene. Germline lookup yields CDR1 SGHRS and CDR2 YFSETQ. The CDR3 is 16 residues long. CDR3 amino acids: CASSRRGDLNTDTQYF. For the CDR3, the DNA is TGCGCCAGCAGCAGGCGGGGGGACCTAAACACAGATACGCAGTATTTT. The full variable domain, in which reference TRBV5-1 and TRBJ2-3 provide the parts outside the CDR3, is KAGVTQTPRYLIKTRGQQVTLSCSPISGHRSVSWYQQTPGQGLQFLFEYFSETQRNKGNFPGRFSGRQFSNSRSEMNVSTLELGDSALYLCASSRRGDLNTDTQYFGPGTRLTVL.

CDR3 loop: CASSLFGTGGGTEAFF. CDR3 nucleotide sequence: TGTGCCAGCAGTTTATTCGGGACAGGGGGTGGCACTGAAGCTTTCTTT. V usage is TRBV28 and J usage is TRBJ1-1; 11 nucleotides agree with TRBD1. Per the germline V gene, CDR1 is MDHEN and CDR2 is SYDVKM. V lost 1 base to trimming and J lost 4 bases; unmatched junction nucleotides: 5. CDR3 length: 16 amino acids.

The V gene is TRBV5-4, the J gene TRBJ2-5, with TRBD1 identical over 11 bases. Germline assignment: CDR1 SGHNT and CDR2 YYREEE (reference sequence). The J segment lost 2 bases and the V segment lost 3 bases, leaving 9 bases of the junction unmatched. The CDR3 contains 17 residues. Written as DNA, the CDR3 is TGTGCCAGCAGCTCGCGAGGACAGGGGGCGATGCAAGAGACCCAGTACTTC. This translates into CASSSRGQGAMQETQYF.

CDR3 loop: CASSIFQGGRETQYF. CDR3 sequence (DNA): TGTGCCAGTAGTATATTTCAGGGGGGTCGAGAGACCCAGTACTTC. The genes are TRBV19 and TRBJ2-5; tentative D call: TRBD1 (7 bases). V lost 2 bases and J lost 4, with 14 bases in between. This CDR3 has 15 residues. Germline-derived CDR1 and CDR2 are LNHDA and SQIVND (reference sequence).

This chain connects TRBV5-1 to TRBJ2-5, with TRBD1 matching 9 bases. The better agreement between TRBJ2-7 and the DNA end casts doubt on the J call. The CDR3 loop spans 14 amino acids. Germline V gene lookup returns CDR1 SGHRS and CDR2 YFSETQ. CDR3 loop: CASSWGQGPVEQYF. The CDR3 DNA is TGCGCCAGCAGCTGGGGACAGGGTCCTGTCGAGCAGTACTTC.

The chain carries TRBV19 and TRBJ1-3, with a tentative D call TRBD1 (5 bases). The V and J ends lost 6 bases and 2 bases respectively, with 14 bases between them. Germline V CDR1 and CDR2: LNHDA, SQIVND (reference sequence). CDR3 size: 15 residues. The CDR3 loop is CASRSGRAAGNTIYF. The CDR3 nucleotides read TGTGCCAGTAGGTCGGGCAGGGCGGCTGGAAACACCATATATTTT.

Concerning this clone: Germline and junction disagree at one end, which may indicate a read error. This specimen includes other DNA sequences encoding the same CDR3. The chain links TRBV6-6 to TRBJ2-7; D perhaps matches TRBD1 (6 bases). This CDR3 has 14 amino acids. In germline, CDR1 is MNHNY, CDR2 SVGAGI (reference sequence). CDR3 sequence (DNA): TGTGCTAGCAGTTACGAGGGGGAAGGCTACGAGCAGTACTTC. Protein: CASSYEGEGYEQYF.

The chain has TRBV5-1 and TRBJ1-6; 8 bases fit TRBD1. The CDR3 length is 15 residues. With V trimmed by 7 bases and J by 7 bases, 10 bases remained unmatched. CDR1 is SGHRS, CDR2 YFSETQ, per germline. The CDR3 is CASSTGAPLNSPLHF. CDR3 DNA sequence: TGCGCCAGCTCGACAGGGGCGCCGCTAAATTCACCCCTCCACTTT.

The chain joins TRBV5-1 to TRBJ2-1; no reliable D call. The germline V gene has CDR1 SGHRS and CDR2 YFSETQ. The CDR3 length is 13 residues. Trimming took 7 bases from V and 8 from J, leaving 16 bases between them. The CDR3 sequence: CASAPPGPHEQFF. DNA for the CDR3: TGCGCCAGCGCACCCCCTGGCCCCCATGAGCAGTTCTTC.